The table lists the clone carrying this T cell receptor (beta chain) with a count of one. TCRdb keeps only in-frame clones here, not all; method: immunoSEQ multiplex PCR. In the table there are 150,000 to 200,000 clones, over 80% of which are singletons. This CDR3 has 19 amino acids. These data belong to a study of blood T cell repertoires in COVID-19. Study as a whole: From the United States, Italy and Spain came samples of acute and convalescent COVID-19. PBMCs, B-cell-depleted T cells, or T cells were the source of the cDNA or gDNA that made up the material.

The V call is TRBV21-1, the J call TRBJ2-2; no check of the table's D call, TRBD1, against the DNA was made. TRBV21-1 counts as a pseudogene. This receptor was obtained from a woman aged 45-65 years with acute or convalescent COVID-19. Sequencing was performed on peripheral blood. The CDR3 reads CASSKIIQLGHWGPGELFF. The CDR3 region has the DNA TGTGCCAGCAGCAAAATAATTCAGCTGGGACATTGGGGACCCGGGGAGCTGTTTTTT.